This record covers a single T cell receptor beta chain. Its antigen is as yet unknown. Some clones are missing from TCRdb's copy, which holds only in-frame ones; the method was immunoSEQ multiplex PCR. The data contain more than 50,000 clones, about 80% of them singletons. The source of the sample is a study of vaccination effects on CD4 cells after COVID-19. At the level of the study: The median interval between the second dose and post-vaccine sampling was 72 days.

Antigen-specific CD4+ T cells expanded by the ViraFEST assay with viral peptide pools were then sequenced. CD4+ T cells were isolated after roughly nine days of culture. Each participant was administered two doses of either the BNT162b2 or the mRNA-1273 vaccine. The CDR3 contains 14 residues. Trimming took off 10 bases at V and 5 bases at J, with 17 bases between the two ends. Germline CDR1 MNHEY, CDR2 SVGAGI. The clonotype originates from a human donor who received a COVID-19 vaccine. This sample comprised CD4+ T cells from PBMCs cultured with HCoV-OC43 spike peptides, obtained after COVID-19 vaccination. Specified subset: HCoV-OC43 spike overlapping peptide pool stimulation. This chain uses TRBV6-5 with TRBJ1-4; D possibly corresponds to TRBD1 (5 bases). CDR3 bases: TGTGCCATCGGGGCTGGCGGAGGGAATGAAAAACTGTTTTTT. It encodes CAIGAGGGNEKLFF.